The 28 T cell receptor beta chains reported below all come from one sample, sequenced in a study of T cell changes during pregnancy in multiple sclerosis. The assay was immunoSEQ multiplex PCR, and TCRdb's table has in-frame clones only and misses some. The repertoire holds over 45,000 clones, with approximately 92% as singletons. The specimen was peripheral blood, collected in the third trimester of pregnancy. The receptor source for this set is a female donor with multiple sclerosis, enrolled in a pregnancy study.

This sequence joins TRBV21-1 and TRBJ2-7; the table's D call of TRBD2 was not tested on the DNA. TRBV21-1 is a listed pseudogene. CDR3 length: 13 residues. The CDR3 sequence is CASSNDYTYEQYF. As DNA, the CDR3 is TGTGCCAGCAGCAATGACTATACCTACGAGCAGTACTTC.

The V call is TRBV7-3, the J call TRBJ1-1; TRBD1 aligns across 7 bases. The J segment lost 4 bases and the V segment lost 1 base, leaving 12 bases of the junction unmatched. Germline V gene sequence: CDR1 SGHTA, CDR2 FQGTGA. The CDR3 has 17 residues. CDR3 nucleotide sequence: TGTGCCAGCAGCTTAAATCCCTGGCCAAGGGGGCTCACTGAAGCTTTCTTT. As protein: CASSLNPWPRGLTEAFF.

A word on this clone: At one boundary the junction diverges from the germline segment, which might be a read error. The chain uses TRBV6-1 and TRBJ1-5; possible D gene TRBD1, 5 bases. There are 17 residues in the CDR3. Germline loops: CDR1 MNHNS, CDR2 SASEGT. The CDR3 DNA sequence: TGTGCCATCAGTGCGTCCCAGGGCGGGGCTAGCAATCAGCCCCAGCATTTT. It is translated as CAISASQGGASNQPQHF.

A few counts support this clone. This sequence joins TRBV18 and TRBJ1-1; TRBD1 matches 9 bases. From germline, CDR1 is KGHSH and CDR2 LQKENI. The CDR3 covers 15 residues. Trimming at V came to 3 bases and at J to 1 base, leaving 3 bases not matched to a gene. The CDR3 DNA is TGTGCCAGCTCACCTCTGGGACAGGGGAACACTGAAGCTTTCTTT. As protein: CASSPLGQGNTEAFF. Full variable domain (outside the CDR3, taken from reference TRBV18 and TRBJ1-1): NAGVMQNPRHLVRRRGQEARLRCSPMKGHSHVYWYRQLPEEGLKFMVYLQKENIIDESGMPKERFSAEFPKEGPSILRIQQVVRGDSAAYFCASSPLGQGNTEAFFGQGTRLTVV.

The chain links TRBV4-1 to TRBJ2-1; 14 nucleotides agree with TRBD2. Trimming took 2 bases from V and 9 from J; bases not matched to a gene: 6. The CDR3 covers 16 residues. Germline CDR1 MGHRA, CDR2 YSYEKL. Here the CDR3 reads CASSQSTSGRALEQFF. The CDR3 bases are TGCGCCAGCAGCCAATCGACTAGCGGGAGGGCCCTTGAGCAGTTCTTC.

The chain employs TRBV6-5 and TRBJ2-2; a possible D gene is TRBD2 (7 bases). Germline V CDR1 and CDR2: MNHEY, SVGAGI. Deletions cut 8 bases from V and 5 bases from J, with 18 bases between. The CDR3 totals 15 residues. The CDR3 reads CASARLGGGTGELFF. The CDR3 DNA reads TGTGCCAGCGCCAGATTAGGGGGAGGGACCGGGGAGCTGTTTTTT.

The chain recombines TRBV5-5 with TRBJ1-1, with D possibly matching TRBD1 (6 bases). Germline-derived CDR1 and CDR2 are SGHKS and YYEKEE (reference sequence). With 1 base removed from V and 5 bases from J, the gap between germline ends came to 12 bases. The CDR3 is 14 amino acids. The CDR3 region is CASSLSGGVTEAFF. CDR3 DNA sequence: TGTGCCAGCAGCTTGAGCGGGGGCGTTACTGAAGCTTTCTTT.

The V gene is TRBV7-3, the J gene TRBJ1-2, with D possibly matching TRBD1 (5 bases). Germline V lookup: CDR1 SGHTA, CDR2 FQGTGA. V lost 1 base to trimming and J lost 5 bases, with 11 bases between them. There are 14 residues in the CDR3. In nucleotides, the CDR3 is TGTGCCAGCAGCTTAAATGGGGGGGGATATGGCTACACCTTC. Translating it yields CASSLNGGGYGYTF.

This clone was detected only once. The rearrangement links TRBV12-5 to TRBJ1-2, with 8 bases fitting TRBD1. This CDR3 comprises 16 residues. Trimming took 1 base from V and 4 from J; bases not matched to a gene: 8. The germline gives CDR1 LGHNT, CDR2 FRNRAP. CDR3: CASGLARRGLVYGYTF. Written as DNA, the CDR3 is TGTGCTAGTGGTTTGGCTCGCAGGGGGCTTGTCTATGGCTACACCTTC.

The J gene is TRBJ2-7, the V gene TRBV7-9; 8 nucleotides align to TRBD1. The CDR3 has 14 residues. CDR1 and CDR2 (germline): SEHNR, FQNEAQ (reference sequence). With 5 bases clipped from V and 5 bases from J, the junction kept 8 bases outside the gene matches. The CDR3: CASSRRTGTHEQYF. The CDR3 DNA reads as TGTGCCAGCAGCCGCCGGACAGGGACCCACGAGCAGTACTTC.

The rearrangement links TRBV20-1 to TRBJ2-1; D is unresolved. This CDR3 is built from 10 residues. CDR1 and CDR2 from the germline V gene are DFQATT and SNEGSKA (reference sequence). V was trimmed by 3 bases and J by 6 bases, leaving 3 bases between them. CDR3 nucleotides: TGCAGTGCTAGTCGCAATGAGCAGTTCTTC. Amino acids: CSASRNEQFF.

This chain joins TRBV27 and TRBJ1-1; 7 bases are a match to TRBD1. The germline CDR1 and CDR2 sequences are MNHEY and SMNVEV (reference sequence). V was pared by 6 bases and J by 5 bases, with 9 bases of the junction left unmatched. The CDR3 is made up of 14 amino acids. The CDR3 reads CASSADRRGTEAFF. The CDR3 coding sequence is TGTGCCAGCAGCGCGGACAGGCGAGGGACTGAAGCTTTCTTT.

This sequence joins TRBV9 and TRBJ2-2; tentative D call: TRBD2 (5 bases). Germline CDR1 is SGDLS and CDR2 is YYNGEE. V lost 3 bases to trimming and J lost 5 bases, with 17 bases between them. The CDR3 loop spans 16 amino acids. CDR3: CASSDPRDSGTGELFF. The CDR3 DNA is TGTGCCAGCAGCGACCCCCGGGATAGTGGTACCGGGGAGCTGTTTTTT.

V and J are TRBV19 and TRBJ2-7; possible D gene TRBD2, 6 bases. Deletions cut 5 bases from V and 2 bases from J, with 10 bases between. The CDR3 contains 13 residues. The germline CDR1 and CDR2 sequences are LNHDA and SQIVND (reference sequence). The CDR3 protein is CASSRDFTYEQYF. The CDR3, as DNA: TGTGCCAGTAGTCGGGACTTCACCTACGAGCAGTACTTC.

This clone was seen once. The chain carries TRBV18 and TRBJ2-5; no clear D. The CDR3 spans 12 residues. Per the germline V gene, CDR1 is KGHSH and CDR2 is LQKENI. Trimming cost V 2 bases and J 4 bases, with 5 bases left between them. DNA of the CDR3: TGTGCCAGCTCACCAATCGGAGAGACCCAGTACTTC. Translation: CASSPIGETQYF.

The chain recombines TRBV7-6 with TRBJ2-7, with 10 nucleotides matching TRBD2. Germline CDR1 and CDR2: SGHVS and FNYEAQ. There are 15 residues in the CDR3. J was trimmed by 2 bases and V by 5 bases; bases with no gene match: 6. The CDR3 DNA reads as TGTGCCAGCAGCCCGTTGACTAGCGGGCCCTACGAGCAGTACTTC. Translated, it gives CASSPLTSGPYEQYF.

The rearrangement uses TRBV10-2 and TRBJ2-3; 12 nucleotides line up with TRBD2. The CDR3 has 14 residues. The ends lost 6 bases at V and 7 bases at J; junction bases unmatched: 5. CDR1 is WSHSY, CDR2 SAAADI, per germline. The CDR3 DNA follows: TGCGCCAGCAGAGTTCTAGCGGGAGGGAATACGCAGTATTTT. Encoded protein: CASRVLAGGNTQYF.

Here the CDR3 DNA reads TGTGCCAGTAGCGGACAGGGTCACACTGAAGCTTTCTTT. This codes for CASSGQGHTEAFF. The chain is built from TRBV19 and TRBJ1-1; the match to TRBD1 covers 8 bases. Unmatched junction bases numbered 3, after V lost 6 bases and J lost 3 bases. Per germline, CDR1 LNHDA and CDR2 SQIVND (reference sequence). The CDR3 covers 13 residues.

V is TRBV7-6 and J is TRBJ2-1, with a weak D call TRBD2 (6 bases). Trimming took 3 bases from V and 7 from J, leaving 16 bases between them. The CDR3 length is 15 residues. CDR1 SGHVS and CDR2 FNYEAQ come from the germline V gene. Here the CDR3 DNA reads TGTGCCAGCAGCTTGTTATGGGGAGGAGGGAATGAGCAGTTCTTC. It encodes CASSLLWGGGNEQFF.

The chain joins TRBV10-2 to TRBJ2-7; the match to TRBD2 covers 9 bases. Trimming removed 4 bases from V and 6 bases from J; junction bases left unmatched: 4. The CDR3 runs 13 residues. CDR1 is WSHSY and CDR2 is SAAADI in the germline V gene. This CDR3 is CASSVLAGREQYF. The CDR3 bases are TGCGCCAGCAGTGTTCTAGCGGGACGCGAGCAGTACTTC.

V and J are TRBV2 and TRBJ1-2; weak D call: TRBD1 (5 bases). Germline values: CDR1 SNHLY, CDR2 FYNNEI. Trimming pared 0 bases from V and 10 bases from J, leaving 21 bases between. This CDR3 is 16 amino acids long. CDR3 bases: TGTGCCAGCAGTGAAGCGCCCCTGGGGGGAACTTCGGCCTACACCTTC. Its translation is CASSEAPLGGTSAYTF.

The CDR3: CASSGHPLAGAPTDTQYF. The CDR3 region has the DNA TGTGCCAGCAGCGGGCATCCCCTAGCGGGAGCCCCCACAGATACGCAGTATTTT. The chain uses TRBV9 and TRBJ2-3, with 10 nucleotides matching TRBD2. Germline assignment: CDR1 SGDLS and CDR2 YYNGEE. This CDR3 has 18 residues. V lost 3 bases and J lost 2; bases outside the gene matches: 12.

The J gene is TRBJ2-1, the V gene TRBV19, with D perhaps TRBD2 (6 bases). The germline CDR1 and CDR2 sequences are LNHDA and SQIVND (reference sequence). V lost 6 bases, J lost 0 bases, and 21 bases lay in between. The CDR3 is made up of 18 amino acids. DNA for the CDR3: TGTGCCAGTAGGGAGGGGTCCAGGTTCTCGAGCTCCTACAATGAGCAGTTCTTC. It codes for CASREGSRFSSSYNEQFF.

This chain links TRBV4-1 with TRBJ1-5; D possibly corresponds to TRBD1 (6 bases). Trimming took off 0 bases at V and 12 bases at J, with 18 bases between the two ends. CDR3 length equals 15 residues. Germline V lookup: CDR1 MGHRA, CDR2 YSYEKL. The CDR3 sequence: CASSQDGSGVRIQHF. In nucleotides, the CDR3 is TGCGCCAGCAGCCAAGATGGGTCAGGGGTAAGGATCCAGCATTTT.

This clone was recorded once. The chain carries TRBV19 and TRBJ2-7, with 8 positions matching TRBD1. This CDR3 region has 14 residues. CDR1 and CDR2 (germline): LNHDA, SQIVND (reference sequence). V lost 6 bases and J lost 3; bases outside the gene matches: 7. For the CDR3, the DNA is TGTGCCAGTAGGGCGACAGGGGCTAACTACGAGCAGTACTTC. Its translation is CASRATGANYEQYF.

This clone was observed a single time. The V gene is TRBV6-6, the J gene TRBJ1-2; 8 bases match TRBD1. Trimming removed 2 bases from V and 1 base from J; junction bases left unmatched: 0. The germline CDR1 and CDR2 sequences are MNHNY and SVGAGI (reference sequence). The CDR3 covers 14 residues. The CDR3 DNA follows: TGTGCCAGCAGTTACGGACAGGGTAACTATGGCTACACCTTC. Protein product: CASSYGQGNYGYTF.

The table lists this clone with a count of one. The chain couples TRBV27 to TRBJ2-1; 8 nucleotides line up with TRBD2. CDR3 length: 17 amino acids. The J segment lost 6 bases and the V segment lost 5 bases, leaving 15 bases of the junction unmatched. Per the germline V gene, CDR1 is MNHEY and CDR2 is SMNVEV (reference sequence). Here the CDR3 reads CASSKTLGTRYLNEQFF. For the CDR3, the DNA is TGTGCCAGCAGTAAAACACTTGGGACTAGATACCTCAATGAGCAGTTCTTC.

The chain joins TRBV10-3 to TRBJ2-1; weak D call: TRBD2 (6 bases). Per germline, CDR1 ENHRY and CDR2 SYGVKD. The V and J ends lost 6 bases and 5 bases respectively, with 11 bases between them. This CDR3 is built from 13 residues. The CDR3 DNA reads TGTGCCATCAGGGGGGAGGCTAACAATGAGCAGTTCTTC. Translation: CAIRGEANNEQFF.